The next 19 T cell receptor beta chains were all read from a single sample in a study of metastatic and nonmetastatic thyroid tumors. TCRdb re-called clones from the PCR reads using MiXCR. The repertoire holds about 45,000 clones, with about 4% as singletons. Patients underwent thyroid surgery, and none had received any treatment before it. The sequenced material came from blood. The origin of the receptors is a female donor with papillary thyroid cancer or a benign thyroid nodule (not recorded which). Some clones in this sample may be carry-over from other donors' samples.

At least ten counts were recorded for this clone. The chain employs TRBV20-1 and TRBJ2-7, with 9 bases matching TRBD1. CDR1 is DFQATT, CDR2 SNEGSKA, per germline (reference sequence). V lost 3 bases to trimming and J lost 1 base; unmatched junction nucleotides: 4. This CDR3 region has 14 residues. In nucleotides, the CDR3 is TGCAGTGCTAGCCCCGGGACAGGGTCCTACGAGCAGTACTTC. Amino acids: CSASPGTGSYEQYF.

This clone was seen ten or more times. This chain links TRBV7-9 with TRBJ2-1; D is possibly TRBD2 (7 bases). Germline assignment: CDR1 SEHNR and CDR2 FQNEAQ (reference sequence). Trimming shortened V by 2 bases and J by 2 bases, and 10 bases separated the two germline ends. This CDR3 is 15 amino acids long. CDR3 DNA: TGTGCCAGCAGCTTACCGGGGGGCCCCTACAATGAGCAGTTCTTC. Residues: CASSLPGGPYNEQFF. Using reference TRBV7-9 and TRBJ2-1 for the parts outside the CDR3, the full variable domain is DTGVSQNPRHKITKRGQNVTFRCDPISEHNRLYWYRQTLGQGPEFLTYFQNEAQLEKSRLLSDRFSAERPKGSFSTLEIQRTEQGDSAMYLCASSLPGGPYNEQFFGPGTRLTVL.

This clone was seen many times. The genes are TRBV7-6 and TRBJ1-3; D is possibly TRBD1 (5 bases). The CDR3 runs to 18 residues. CDR1 and CDR2 from the germline V gene are SGHVS and FNYEAQ. V was pared by 2 bases and J by 4 bases, with 21 bases between. The CDR3, as DNA: TGTGCCAGCAGCTTACTTGGGTCCGGCAGGGCAAGAGGAAACACCATATATTTT. Translated, it gives CASSLLGSGRARGNTIYF.

This clone appeared many times. In nucleotides, the CDR3 is TGTGCCAGCAGCGCCGAGAACACCGGGGAGCTGTTTTTT. It translates to CASSAENTGELFF. V gene TRBV7-3 combines with J gene TRBJ2-2; D call uncertain. Germline loops: CDR1 SGHTA, CDR2 FQGTGA. The CDR3 spans 13 residues. V was shortened by 5 bases and J by 1 base, with 5 bases between the two germline ends.

This clone was picked up many times. The V gene is TRBV7-2, the J gene TRBJ2-7; D tentatively reads TRBD1 or TRBD2 (5 bases each). CDR1 is SGHTA, CDR2 FQGNSA, per germline. Trimming pared 3 bases from V and 2 bases from J, leaving 14 bases between. CDR3 length: 15 amino acids. In nucleotides, the CDR3 is TGTGCCAGCAGCTTCATCGGGACGCCGACCTACGAGCAGTACTTC. It translates to CASSFIGTPTYEQYF.

Ten or more counts support this clone. The chain has TRBV7-2 and TRBJ1-2; D gene uncertain. This CDR3 is 19 amino acids long. The V end was cut by 7 bases, the J end by 0 bases, with 27 bases between. The germline V gene has CDR1 SGHTA and CDR2 FQGNSA. CDR3 residues: CASTFSGLRGGSTNYGYTF. For the CDR3, the DNA is TGTGCCAGCACTTTCTCGGGCTTGAGAGGAGGATCTACTAACTATGGCTACACCTTC.

In its sample, this clone was seen many times. J is TRBJ2-7 and V is TRBV6-1; TRBD2 is a possible D gene (5 bases). CDR1 and CDR2 from the germline V gene are MNHNS and SASEGT. CDR3 length: 13 residues. V was cut by 9 bases and J by 7 bases, with 19 bases left in between. CDR3 bases: TGTGCCAGTCAAGAAGAGGGCGGTTTGGAGCAGTACTTC. Protein product: CASQEEGGLEQYF.

This clone is judged medium-sized. The rearrangement uses TRBV11-1 and TRBJ2-1; D remains ambiguous. This CDR3 is built from 14 residues. Trimming removed 0 bases at V and 6 bases at J, with 9 bases between. Germline-derived CDR1 and CDR2 are SGHAT and FQDESV (reference sequence). The CDR3 sequence: CASSLAPSRNEQFF. The CDR3 DNA reads as TGTGCCAGCAGCTTAGCCCCCTCCCGCAATGAGCAGTTCTTC. Variable domain in full (rest from reference TRBV11-1 and TRBJ2-1): EAEVAQSPRYKITEKSQAVAFWCDPISGHATLYWYRQILGQGPELLVQFQDESVVDDSQLPKDRFSAERLKGVDSTLKIQPAELGDSAMYLCASSLAPSRNEQFFGPGTRLTVL.

This clone was counted many times. This chain connects TRBV19 to TRBJ2-2, with D possibly called TRBD1 or TRBD2 (5 bases each). Germline V gene data show CDR1 as LNHDA and CDR2 as SQIVND (reference sequence). The CDR3 is 14 residues long. Trimming cost V 4 bases and J 4 bases, with 10 bases left between them. CDR3 DNA sequence: TGTGCCAGTAGTACCAGGGAGACCACCGGGGAGCTGTTTTTT. Encoded protein: CASSTRETTGELFF. The full variable domain, with the rest looked up from reference TRBV19 and TRBJ2-2, is DGGITQSPKYLFRKEGQNVTLSCEQNLNHDAMYWYRQDPGQGLRLIYYSQIVNDFQKGDIAEGYSVSREKKESFPLTVTSAQKNPTAFYLCASSTRETTGELFFGEGSRLTVL.

In its sample, this clone was seen a few times. The chain recombines TRBV6-2 or TRBV6-3 with TRBJ1-1; D may be TRBD1 (5 bases). Trimming removed 3 bases at V and 1 base at J, with 9 bases between. Germline V gene sequence: CDR1 MNHEY, CDR2 SVGEGT. The CDR3 has 14 residues. Here the CDR3 DNA reads TGTGCCAGCAGTTATGGGGGTTCGAACACTGAAGCTTTCTTT. Protein product: CASSYGGSNTEAFF.

There are a few counts of this clone. A read error may account for a junction end that differs from germline. The rearrangement uses TRBV12-3 or TRBV12-4 and TRBJ2-5; 8 bases agree with TRBD2. The CDR3 has 13 amino acids. CDR3 DNA: TGTGCCAGCATTGGACTAGCCCAAGATACCCAGTACTTC. Translation: CASIGLAQDTQYF.

A word on this clone: A much larger clone lies one base from this, so it may be a read error. The chain recombines TRBV5-5 with TRBJ1-2; D may be TRBD1 (6 bases). Trimming pared 4 bases from V and 5 bases from J, leaving 18 bases between. Germline V gene sequence: CDR1 SGHKS, CDR2 YYEKEE (reference sequence). The length of the CDR3 is 15 residues. The CDR3 DNA sequence: TGTGCCAGCAGCCCTTGGACAGCGACGCTATATGGCTACACCTTC. Protein: CASSPWTATLYGYTF.

The table lists this clone with many counts. The chain joins TRBV9 to TRBJ1-1, with 7 bases matching TRBD1. Trimming removed 7 bases from V and 0 bases from J; junction bases left unmatched: 3. Per the germline V gene, CDR1 is SGDLS and CDR2 is YYNGEE. This CDR3 is 13 amino acids long. The CDR3 DNA follows: TGTGCCAGCGGAACAGGGGTGAACACTGAAGCTTTCTTT. Encoded protein: CASGTGVNTEAFF.

This clone was counted ten times or more. The gene calls are TRBV20-1 and TRBJ2-7; D is undetermined. The germline CDR1 and CDR2 sequences are DFQATT and SNEGSKA (reference sequence). Trimming cost V 3 bases and J 3 bases, with 6 bases left between them. This CDR3 region has 11 residues. The CDR3 DNA sequence: TGCAGTGCTAGTGGGGACTACGAGCAGTACTTC. Amino acids: CSASGDYEQYF.

This clone was found a few times. This rearrangement joins TRBV20-1 to TRBJ2-2, with D maybe TRBD1 (5 bases). Trimming took 0 bases from V and 0 from J, leaving 11 bases between them. This CDR3 has 16 amino acids. Germline assignment: CDR1 DFQATT and CDR2 SNEGSKA (reference sequence). CDR3 DNA sequence: TGCAGTGCTAGAGATCAGACAGCGTCGAACACCGGGGAGCTGTTTTTT. It specifies CSARDQTASNTGELFF.

This clone was observed a few times. This chain connects TRBV30 to TRBJ1-5; TRBD1 matches 8 bases. The CDR3 length is 14 residues. Germline CDR1 is GTSNPN and CDR2 is SVGIG (reference sequence). With 5 bases clipped from V and 0 bases from J, the junction kept 3 bases outside the gene matches. CDR3 protein: CAWQTGDSNQPQHF. In DNA, the CDR3 is TGTGCCTGGCAGACAGGGGATAGCAATCAGCCCCAGCATTTT.

This clone was counted many times. This sequence joins TRBV24-1 and TRBJ2-5; D is perhaps TRBD1 or TRBD2 (6 bases each). The germline V and J ends were trimmed by 0 bases and 3 bases, with 13 bases remaining between them. The CDR3 loop spans 16 amino acids. Germline V gene lookup returns CDR1 KGHDR and CDR2 SFDVKD. The CDR3 is CATSDLRRGGEETQYF. The CDR3, as DNA: TGTGCCACCAGTGATTTGCGCAGGGGCGGGGAAGAGACCCAGTACTTC.

This clone was observed a handful of times. J is TRBJ1-1 and V is TRBV18; D perhaps matches TRBD1 (5 bases). V lost 1 base, J lost 4 bases, and 10 bases lay in between. The CDR3 covers 14 residues. Germline CDR1 and CDR2: KGHSH and LQKENI. The CDR3 bases are TGTGCCAGCTCACCACTATCTGGGGGCACTGAAGCTTTCTTT. It translates to CASSPLSGGTEAFF.

In this sample, this clone turned up many times. The CDR3 protein is CASGLGGAVSEKLFF. DNA of the CDR3: TGTGCTAGTGGTTTGGGAGGGGCCGTCAGTGAAAAACTGTTTTTT. This rearrangement joins TRBV12-5 to TRBJ1-4, with a tentative D call TRBD1 (5 bases). The CDR3 length is 15 residues. Trimming shortened V by 1 base and J by 7 bases, and 13 bases separated the two germline ends. CDR1 LGHNT and CDR2 FRNRAP come from the germline V gene.